Shown below are 6 T cell receptor beta chains from a single sample sequenced in a study of blood T cell repertoires in COVID-19. The assay was immunoSEQ multiplex PCR, and TCRdb's table has in-frame clones only and misses some. The sample shows 250,000 to 300,000 clones, about four fifths of them seen only once. Sequenced input: PBMCs or T cells enriched from blood (not recorded which). The source is a man in his forties or fifties who had been exposed to COVID-19.

V gene TRBV7-5 combines with J gene TRBJ2-3; the table's TRBD1 call for D was not verified on the DNA. TRBV7-5 is noted as a pseudogene. This CDR3 is 13 amino acids long. The CDR3 DNA sequence: TGTGCCAGAAGAGTACAGGGTCCAGATACGCAGTATTTT. This sequence encodes CARRVQGPDTQYF.

The chain recombines TRBV30 with TRBJ1-5, with D maybe TRBD1 (6 bases). V dropped 3 bases and J dropped 7 bases, with 13 bases sitting between them. The germline V gene encodes CDR1 GTSNPN and CDR2 SVGIG (reference sequence). The CDR3 runs to 13 residues. The CDR3 loop is CAWRNPGGQPQHF. CDR3 DNA sequence: TGTGCCTGGAGGAACCCGGGGGGCCAGCCCCAGCATTTT.

The rearrangement uses TRBV6-5 and TRBJ1-5; 7 positions match TRBD1. The CDR3 sequence is 15 residues long. CDR1 is MNHEY, CDR2 SVGAGI, per germline. The ends lost 6 bases at V and 6 bases at J; junction bases unmatched: 11. CDR3 sequence: CASRRWRQGGQPQHF. In DNA, the CDR3 is TGTGCCAGCAGACGATGGCGACAGGGCGGTCAGCCCCAGCATTTT.

In its sample, this clone was seen once. The V gene is TRBV19, the J gene TRBJ2-7; possible D gene TRBD1, 5 bases. CDR1 and CDR2 from the germline V gene are LNHDA and SQIVND (reference sequence). The CDR3 has 15 residues. Deletions cut 1 base from V and 1 base from J, with 11 bases between. The CDR3 protein is CASSIVGDSSYEQYF. The CDR3 DNA reads TGTGCCAGTAGTATAGTAGGAGACAGTTCCTACGAGCAGTACTTC. Full variable domain (missing parts from reference TRBV19 and TRBJ2-7): DGGITQSPKYLFRKEGQNVTLSCEQNLNHDAMYWYRQDPGQGLRLIYYSQIVNDFQKGDIAEGYSVSREKKESFPLTVTSAQKNPTAFYLCASSIVGDSSYEQYFGPGTRLTVT.

The V gene is TRBV2, the J gene TRBJ2-7; D unresolved. Germline CDR1 is SNHLY and CDR2 is FYNNEI. Trimming pared 4 bases from V and 6 bases from J, leaving 10 bases between. This CDR3 comprises 12 residues. Written as DNA, the CDR3 is TGTGCCAGCAGTGTCGGGTCGACCGAGCAGTACTTC. Amino acids: CASSVGSTEQYF.

The rearrangement uses TRBV19 and TRBJ2-1, with a weak D call TRBD2 (6 bases). CDR1 and CDR2 from the germline V gene are LNHDA and SQIVND (reference sequence). The CDR3 spans 16 residues. V gave up 3 bases and J gave up 2 bases, with 14 bases separating them. The CDR3 sequence is CASSIVGGTAYNEQFF. The DNA of the CDR3 is TGTGCCAGTAGTATCGTTGGCGGGACCGCCTACAATGAGCAGTTCTTC.